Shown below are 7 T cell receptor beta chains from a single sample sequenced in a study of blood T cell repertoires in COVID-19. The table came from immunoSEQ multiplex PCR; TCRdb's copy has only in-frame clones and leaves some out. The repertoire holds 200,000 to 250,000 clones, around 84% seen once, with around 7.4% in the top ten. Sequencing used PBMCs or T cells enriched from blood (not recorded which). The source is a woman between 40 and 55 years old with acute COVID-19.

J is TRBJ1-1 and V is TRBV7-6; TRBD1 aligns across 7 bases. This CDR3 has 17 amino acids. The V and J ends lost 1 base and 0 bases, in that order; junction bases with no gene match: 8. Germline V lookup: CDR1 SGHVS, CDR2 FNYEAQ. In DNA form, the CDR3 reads TGTGCCAGCAGCTTAGGATCGACAGGGCCCATGAACACTGAAGCTTTCTTT. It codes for CASSLGSTGPMNTEAFF.

The DNA for the CDR3 is TGTGCCTGGAGTGTACAACGGGTCACAGATACGCAGTATTTT. Its protein product is CAWSVQRVTDTQYF. The V gene is TRBV30, the J gene TRBJ2-3; D gene uncertain. Germline V gene sequence: CDR1 GTSNPN, CDR2 SVGIG (reference sequence). Trimming cost V 0 bases and J 2 bases, with 9 bases left between them. CDR3 size: 14 residues.

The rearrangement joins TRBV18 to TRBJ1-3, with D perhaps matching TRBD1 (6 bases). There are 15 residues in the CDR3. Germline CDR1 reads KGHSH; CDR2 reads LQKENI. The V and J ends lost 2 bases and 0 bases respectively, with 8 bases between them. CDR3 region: CASSPGGSSGNTIYF. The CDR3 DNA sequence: TGTGCCAGCTCACCAGGGGGCAGCTCTGGAAACACCATATATTTT.

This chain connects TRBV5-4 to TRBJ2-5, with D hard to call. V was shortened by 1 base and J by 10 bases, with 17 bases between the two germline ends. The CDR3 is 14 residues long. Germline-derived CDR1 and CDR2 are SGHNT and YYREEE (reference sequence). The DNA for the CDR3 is TGTGCCAGCAGCTTGTTTGAAGACACCGGCTACCAGTACTTC. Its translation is CASSLFEDTGYQYF.

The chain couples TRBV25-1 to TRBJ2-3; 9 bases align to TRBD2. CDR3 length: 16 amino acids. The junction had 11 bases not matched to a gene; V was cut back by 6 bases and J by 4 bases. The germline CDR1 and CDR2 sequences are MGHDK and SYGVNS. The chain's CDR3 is CASRDSLGGGADTQYF. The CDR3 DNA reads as TGTGCCAGCAGAGACTCCCTAGGCGGGGGGGCAGATACGCAGTATTTT.

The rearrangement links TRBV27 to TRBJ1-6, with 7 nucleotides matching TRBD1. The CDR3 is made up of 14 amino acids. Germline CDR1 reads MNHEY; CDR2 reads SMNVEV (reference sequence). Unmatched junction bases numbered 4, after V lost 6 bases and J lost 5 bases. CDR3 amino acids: CASSGDRDNSPLHF. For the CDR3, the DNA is TGTGCCAGCAGCGGGGACAGAGATAATTCACCCCTCCACTTT.

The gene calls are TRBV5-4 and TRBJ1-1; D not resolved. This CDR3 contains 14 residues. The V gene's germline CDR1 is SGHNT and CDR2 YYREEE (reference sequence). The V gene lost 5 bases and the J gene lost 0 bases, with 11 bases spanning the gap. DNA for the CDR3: TGTGCCAGCAGTTCGGAGCCCTTGAACACTGAAGCTTTCTTT. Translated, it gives CASSSEPLNTEAFF.